This TCR beta chain was sequenced during a study of blood T cell repertoires in COVID-19. Across the whole study: T cells, B-cell-depleted T cells, or PBMCs supplied cDNA or gDNA.

Original processing notes: Amplification with reference gene primers provided the estimates of nucleated cell counts. Repertoires were generated with immunoSEQ multiplex PCR, while TCRdb's copy carries only in-frame clones and drops some. Clone size and the V and J calls come from that table; the DNA yielded D and trimming. Of fewer than 350,000 clones listed, 80% to 90% are singletons. In this sample, this clone turned up a few times. This CDR3 contains 14 residues. The germline CDR1 and CDR2 sequences are SGHKS and YYEKEE (reference sequence). Trimming removed 0 bases from V and 6 bases from J, with 10 bases in between.

The sequence was collected from a woman aged 40 to 49 with acute COVID-19. Sequenced sample: PBMCs or T cells enriched from blood (not recorded which). The chain links TRBV5-5 to TRBJ1-5; D is perhaps TRBD1 (6 bases). The CDR3 DNA sequence: TGTGCCAGCAGCTTGGAGGGGGGGTCTCAGCCCCAGCATTTT. It specifies CASSLEGGSQPQHF.